The 22 T cell receptor beta chains reported below all come from one sample, sequenced in a study of blood T cells in healthy people across ages. With a J-beta primer mix and a sample-barcoded 5' primer, a second PCR ran roughly 6 to 11 cycles. MiXCR, applied by TCRdb to the 5' RACE reads, yields one record per CDR3 protein. The data show 800,000 to 950,000 distinct CDR3 sequences, around 46% seen once. The sample consisted of blood. All receptors come from a man aged 30 to 39 in good health.

This sequence joins TRBV9 and TRBJ2-5; D unclear. Germline V gene data show CDR1 as SGDLS and CDR2 as YYNGEE. Between the trimmed V and J ends, which lost 2 bases and 4 bases, there was a span of 9 bases. The CDR3 is 13 residues long. CDR3: CASSVSMGETQYF. The CDR3 coding sequence is TGTGCCAGCAGCGTCAGTATGGGAGAGACCCAGTACTTC.

This clonotype was observed a few times. The chain uses TRBV7-9 and TRBJ2-3, with 10 bases that match TRBD2. Germline V gene data show CDR1 as SEHNR and CDR2 as FQNEAQ (reference sequence). This CDR3 spans 16 amino acids. V gave up 3 bases and J gave up 4 bases; unmatched junction bases: 7. As DNA, the CDR3 is TGTGCCAGCAGCTTGACAGCGGGGGGGCCAGCAGATACGCAGTATTTT. Protein product: CASSLTAGGPADTQYF.

This rearrangement joins TRBV7-9 to TRBJ1-5; D remains ambiguous. The ends were cut back, 5 bases at V and 3 bases at J, with 11 bases in the middle. The CDR3 covers 14 residues. The germline gives CDR1 SEHNR, CDR2 FQNEAQ (reference sequence). The CDR3 nucleotides read TGTGCCAGCAGCCTGCTTGGGGTCAATCAGCCCCAGCATTTT. Residues: CASSLLGVNQPQHF.

V gene TRBV6-2 or TRBV6-3 combines with J gene TRBJ1-1; a weak D match, TRBD1 (5 bases). The germline V gene encodes CDR1 MNHEY and CDR2 SVGEGT. Trimming removed 3 bases from V and 1 base from J, with 27 bases in between. The CDR3 covers 20 residues. The CDR3 sequence is CASSYSMFKRRQSTNTEAFF. CDR3 coding DNA: TGTGCCAGCAGTTATTCAATGTTCAAGCGGAGACAGAGTACGAACACTGAAGCTTTCTTT.

V and J are TRBV4-1 and TRBJ2-1, with TRBD2 identical over 8 bases. Germline V gene data show CDR1 as MGHRA and CDR2 as YSYEKL. V lost 2 bases and J lost 3; bases outside the gene matches: 9. This CDR3 has 17 amino acids. The CDR3 is CASSQQRSGGYYNEQFF. CDR3 coding DNA: TGCGCCAGCAGCCAACAAAGGAGCGGGGGTTACTACAATGAGCAGTTCTTC.

This clonotype was seen only a few times. CDR3: CASSPFRGEAFF. CDR3 DNA: TGTGCCAGCAGTCCGTTTAGGGGTGAAGCTTTCTTT. The rearrangement links TRBV27 to TRBJ1-1, with D perhaps matching TRBD1 (5 bases). The CDR3 loop spans 12 amino acids. Between the trimmed V and J ends, which lost 5 bases and 7 bases, there was a span of 11 bases. Germline CDR1 is MNHEY and CDR2 is SMNVEV (reference sequence).

The rearrangement uses TRBV28 and TRBJ1-4; D unclear. Germline V gene lookup returns CDR1 MDHEN and CDR2 SYDVKM. This CDR3 region has 14 residues. The ends were cut back, 5 bases at V and 7 bases at J, with 14 bases in the middle. Here the CDR3 DNA reads TGTGCCAGCAGTCCCCGGAGGGCTAGTGAAAAACTGTTTTTT. Its protein product is CASSPRRASEKLFF.

This clonotype appeared a few times. CDR3 residues: CASRGTGRASTYEQYF. CDR3 nucleotides: TGTGCCAGCAGGGGCACAGGGCGCGCATCCACCTACGAGCAGTACTTC. The rearrangement joins TRBV2 to TRBJ2-5, with a possible D match to TRBD1 (6 bases). The J call could be wrong; TRBJ2-7 is a better fit for the DNA end. Per the germline V gene, CDR1 is SNHLY and CDR2 is FYNNEI. CDR3 size: 16 residues.

The CDR3 DNA is TGTGCCAGCAAGCTCGGACAGGGAAGGGGCTACACCTTC. The encoded protein is CASKLGQGRGYTF. The chain employs TRBV27 and TRBJ1-2, with 8 bases that match TRBD1. The CDR3 has 13 amino acids. The germline V gene encodes CDR1 MNHEY and CDR2 SMNVEV (reference sequence). V trimming: 7 bases; J trimming: 8 bases; junction bases outside the gene matches: 9.

The V call is TRBV7-6, the J call TRBJ2-5; 10 bases agree with TRBD2. The germline gives CDR1 SGHVS, CDR2 FNYEAQ. V was clipped by 2 bases and J by 11 bases; unmatched bases: 14. The CDR3 totals 16 residues. CDR3: CASSLKAGGPNDEQYF. The CDR3, as DNA: TGTGCCAGCAGCTTAAAAGCGGGGGGGCCTAACGATGAGCAGTACTTC.

The table lists this clonotype with a few counts. The chain employs TRBV20-1 and TRBJ1-1; D is uncertain. The V end lost 6 bases, the J end lost 5 bases, and 19 bases lay between the germline ends. This CDR3 contains 14 residues. CDR1 and CDR2 from the germline V gene are DFQATT and SNEGSKA (reference sequence). The DNA for the CDR3 is TGCAGTGCCAGTGACGTTACAAGAGGGACTGAAGCTTTCTTT. It specifies CSASDVTRGTEAFF.

This chain uses TRBV29-1 with TRBJ2-5, with 8 bases identical to TRBD2. This CDR3 spans 14 amino acids. The V and J ends lost 6 bases and 3 bases, in that order; junction bases with no gene match: 9. In germline, CDR1 is SQVTM, CDR2 ANQGSEA. CDR3 nucleotides: TGCAGCGTCGATCCCGGGACTAGTGAAGAGACCCAGTACTTC. Amino acids: CSVDPGTSEETQYF.

This clonotype was seen many times. The chain recombines TRBV7-9 with TRBJ1-2; D remains unclear. Germline CDR1 is SEHNR and CDR2 is FQNEAQ (reference sequence). The CDR3 totals 13 residues. Deletions cut 0 bases from V and 8 bases from J, with 10 bases between. The CDR3 is CASSLAGSRGYTF. CDR3 nucleotides: TGTGCCAGCAGCTTAGCGGGGAGTCGGGGCTACACCTTC.

This clonotype turned up a few times. The chain has TRBV28 and TRBJ2-3; tentative D call: TRBD2 (5 bases). V was shortened by 4 bases and J by 5 bases, with 13 bases between the two germline ends. Germline lookup yields CDR1 MDHEN and CDR2 SYDVKM. CDR3 size: 14 residues. In nucleotides, the CDR3 is TGTGCCAGCAGTTCGCGACTAAGACAAGATACGCAGTATTTT. It encodes CASSSRLRQDTQYF.

This clonotype was counted a few times. V gene TRBV3-1 combines with J gene TRBJ1-2; tentative D call: TRBD1 (5 bases). Between the trimmed V and J ends, which lost 0 bases and 7 bases, there was a span of 12 bases. This CDR3 contains 14 residues. In germline, CDR1 is LGHDT, CDR2 YNNKEL (reference sequence). The CDR3 sequence is CASSQDGLTVGYTF. CDR3 in DNA: TGTGCCAGCAGCCAAGATGGGCTGACAGTTGGCTACACCTTC. Variable domain in full (rest from reference TRBV3-1 and TRBJ1-2): DTAVSQTPKYLVTQMGNDKSIKCEQNLGHDTMYWYKQDSKKFLKIMFSYNNKELIINETVPNRFSPKSPDKAHLNLHINSLELGDSAVYFCASSQDGLTVGYTFGSGTRLTVV.

This clonotype has only a few counts. The chain has TRBV6-5 and TRBJ2-5, with 10 nucleotides matching TRBD2. Germline V gene sequence: CDR1 MNHEY, CDR2 SVGAGI. V was pared by 6 bases and J by 12 bases, with 10 bases of the junction left unmatched. This CDR3 region has 13 residues. The CDR3 DNA sequence: TGTGCCAGCAGATGGTCGCTAGCGGGGGACAAGTACTTC. Its translation: CASRWSLAGDKYF.

The chain is built from TRBV4-2 and TRBJ2-5, with a weak D call TRBD1 (6 bases). The CDR3 is made up of 16 amino acids. The germline V and J ends were trimmed by 3 bases and 0 bases, with 14 bases remaining between them. Germline-derived CDR1 and CDR2 are LGHNA and YNFKEQ. Here the CDR3 reads CASSQEIRDNQETQYF. The CDR3 nucleotides are TGTGCCAGCAGCCAGGAGATCCGGGACAACCAAGAGACCCAGTACTTC.

The rearrangement joins TRBV6-2 or TRBV6-3 to TRBJ1-2; the match to TRBD1 covers 7 bases. Germline lookup yields CDR1 MNHEY and CDR2 SVGEGT. The CDR3 has 16 residues. V dropped 0 bases and J dropped 6; count of bases not matched to a gene: 10. CDR3 sequence: CASSYSWRGQTHGYTF. The DNA of the CDR3 is TGTGCCAGCAGTTACTCGTGGAGGGGACAGACTCATGGCTACACCTTC.

This chain links TRBV29-1 with TRBJ2-4, with 7 bases lining up with TRBD2. The J call is doubtful: the DNA matches TRBJ2-7 better. CDR3 length: 14 amino acids. Per the germline V gene, CDR1 is SQVTM and CDR2 is ANQGSEA. The CDR3 coding sequence is TGCAGCGTTGAATCCCGGGGGGTCAACTACGAGCAGTACTTC. Its translation is CSVESRGVNYEQYF.

The chain links TRBV12-3 or TRBV12-4 to TRBJ2-1; D assignment may be TRBD1 or TRBD2 (6 bases each). The CDR3 spans 15 residues. The ends were cut back, 2 bases at V and 4 bases at J, with 12 bases in the middle. CDR3 in DNA: TGTGCCAGCAGTTTAATGGGGGGCCTTTACAATGAGCAGTTCTTC. It specifies CASSLMGGLYNEQFF.

As for this clonotype: At one boundary the junction diverges from the germline segment, which might be a read error. The chain is built from TRBV25-1 and TRBJ2-5, with 8 bases lining up with TRBD1. The CDR3 spans 15 residues. Per the germline V gene, CDR1 is MGHDK and CDR2 is SYGVNS. The DNA for the CDR3 is TGTGCCGGCAGTGAACTGGACAGGGATCAAGAGACCCAGTACTTC. Its translation is CAGSELDRDQETQYF.

V and J are TRBV29-1 and TRBJ2-3, with a tentative D call TRBD1 (6 bases). CDR3 length: 11 residues. Trimming stripped 7 bases from V and 5 bases from J, with 10 bases between. Germline CDR1 and CDR2: SQVTM and ANQGSEA. In DNA, the CDR3 is TGCAGCGGTAGGACAGTAGATACGCAGTATTTT. This codes for CSGRTVDTQYF.